These T cell receptor beta chains were read from a single sample in a study of blood T cell repertoires in COVID-19. Assay: immunoSEQ multiplex PCR; the TCRdb copy retains only in-frame clones and omits some. Here the sample spans around 170,000 clones, roughly 86% being singletons. The source material was peripheral blood. These receptors were collected from a woman between 25 and 40 years old with active or convalescent COVID-19. The CDR3 runs from the conserved cysteine through the conserved F or W. Fields, in order: J gene, D gene, clone size, V gene, CDR3 protein, CDR3 DNA. D genes are given only for firm matches. Where a row states a size, it is once, few, many or the class of an expanded clone; other rows omit it.

>TRBJ1-1|NA|NA|TRBV3-1/TRBV3-2
CASSLQGNTEAFF
TGTGCCAGCAGCTTGCAGGGGAACACTGAAGCTTTCTTT
>TRBJ2-5|NA|NA|TRBV19
CASRLGGSETQYF
TGTGCCAGTAGACTGGGGGGATCAGAGACCCAGTACTTC
>TRBJ2-7|TRBD1|few|TRBV6-5
CASSYPTGVNYEQYF
TGTGCCAGCAGTTACCCAACAGGGGTAAACTACGAGCAGTACTTC
>TRBJ1-1|TRBD1|few|TRBV19
CASSMSRGLLNTEAFF
TGTGCCAGTAGTATGTCCAGGGGGCTTTTGAACACTGAAGCTTTCTTT
>TRBJ2-2|TRBD1|NA|TRBV5-1
CASSKRDSRNPATGELFF
TGCGCCAGCAGCAAACGGGACAGTAGGAATCCGGCAACCGGGGAGCTGTTTTTT
>TRBJ1-1|NA|NA|TRBV2
CASSAAGPSTEAFF
TGTGCCAGCAGTGCGGCGGGGCCTAGCACTGAAGCTTTCTTT
>TRBJ1-4|TRBD1|NA|TRBV6-6
CASSYSGTGYEKLFF
TGTGCCAGCAGTTACTCGGGGACAGGGTACGAAAAACTGTTTTTT
>TRBJ2-5|TRBD1|NA|TRBV18
CASSPTPNRGRGTQYF
TGTGCCAGCTCACCAACCCCGAACAGGGGCAGGGGGACCCAGTACTTC
>TRBJ1-3|NA|NA|TRBV18
CASSPATGNTIYF
TGTGCCAGCTCACCGGCAACAGGAAACACCATATATTTT
>TRBJ2-3|NA|NA|TRBV3-1/TRBV3-2
CASRGLPDTQYF
TGTGCCAGCAGGGGACTTCCAGATACGCAGTATTTT
>TRBJ1-5|TRBD1|NA|TRBV7-8
CASSLALPLQGNQQPQHF
TGTGCCAGCAGCTTAGCGCTTCCCTTACAGGGGAACCAACAGCCCCAGCATTTT
>TRBJ2-7|NA|once|TRBV12-3/TRBV12-4
CASRPTATYEQYF
TGTGCCAGCAGACCGACAGCTACCTACGAGCAGTACTTC
>TRBJ2-1|TRBD2|NA|TRBV6-2/TRBV6-3
CASSGRLAGVYNEQFF
TGTGCCAGCAGTGGGAGACTAGCGGGAGTGTACAATGAGCAGTTCTTC
>TRBJ1-1|NA|NA|TRBV4-1
CASSYTGQTREAFF
TGCGCCAGCAGCTATACTGGACAGACCAGGGAAGCTTTCTTT
>TRBJ2-2|TRBD2|NA|TRBV18
CASSRRRASGSETGELFF
TGTGCCAGCTCACGCCGAAGGGCTAGCGGGAGTGAAACCGGGGAGCTGTTTTTT
>TRBJ2-1|TRBD2|NA|TRBV7-9
CASSLSTSAYNEHFF
TGTGCCAGCAGCTTATCGACTAGCGCTTACAATGAGCATTTCTTC
>TRBJ2-5|NA|NA|TRBV5-1
CASSLWLAQETQYF
TGCGCCAGCAGCTTGTGGCTAGCCCAAGAGACCCAGTACTTC
>TRBJ1-4|NA|NA|TRBV5-1
CASSSRRDSTNEKLFF
TGCGCCAGCAGCTCCCGACGGGATTCAACTAATGAAAAACTGTTTTTT
>TRBJ2-7|NA|NA|TRBV9
CASSVTHGMRPGEQYF
TGTGCCAGCAGCGTTACCCACGGTATGAGGCCGGGGGAGCAGTACTTC
>TRBJ2-5|NA|NA|TRBV19
CASRSTQPQETQYF
TGTGCCAGTCGATCGACACAGCCCCAAGAGACCCAGTACTTC
>TRBJ2-7|TRBD2|NA|TRBV28
CASSARTSGGPLSYEQYF
TGTGCCAGCAGTGCCCGGACTAGCGGGGGGCCGCTATCCTACGAGCAGTACTTC
>TRBJ1-1|TRBD1|NA|TRBV5-4
CASSSGQGETEAFF
TGTGCCAGCAGCTCGGGACAGGGGGAAACTGAAGCTTTCTTT
>TRBJ2-7|TRBD2|NA|TRBV29-1
CSVSGGGTPSYEQYF
TGCAGCGTCTCGGGAGGGGGGACACCTTCCTACGAGCAGTACTTC
>TRBJ2-3|NA|NA|TRBV23-1
CASSQNVRDSHRTDTQYF
TGCGCCAGCAGTCAAAACGTCCGGGACTCTCACCGCACAGATACGCAGTATTTT